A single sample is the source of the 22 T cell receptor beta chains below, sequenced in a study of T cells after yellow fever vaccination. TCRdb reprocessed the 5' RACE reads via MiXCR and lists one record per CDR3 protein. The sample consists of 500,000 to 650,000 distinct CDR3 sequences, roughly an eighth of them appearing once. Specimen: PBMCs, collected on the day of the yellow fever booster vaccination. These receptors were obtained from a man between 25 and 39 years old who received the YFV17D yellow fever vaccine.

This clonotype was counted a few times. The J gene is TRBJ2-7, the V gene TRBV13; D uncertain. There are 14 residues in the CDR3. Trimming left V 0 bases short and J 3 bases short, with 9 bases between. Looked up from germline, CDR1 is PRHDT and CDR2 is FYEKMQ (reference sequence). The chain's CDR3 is CASSLGVGNYEQYF. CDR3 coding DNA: TGTGCCAGCAGCTTAGGGGTAGGGAACTACGAGCAGTACTTC. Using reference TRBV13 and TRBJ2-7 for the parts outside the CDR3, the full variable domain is AAGVIQSPRHLIKEKRETATLKCYPIPRHDTVYWYQQGPGQDPQFLISFYEKMQSDKGSIPDRFSAQQFSDYHSELNMSSLELGDSALYFCASSLGVGNYEQYFGPGTRLTVT.

The CDR3 region has the DNA TGTGCCAGACCGTTAGGGGGAAGAAATGAGCAGTTCTTC. It encodes CARPLGGRNEQFF. The chain has TRBV3-1 and TRBJ2-1; perhaps TRBD1 as D (6 bases). With 9 bases removed from V and 7 bases from J, the gap between germline ends came to 16 bases. Germline assignment: CDR1 LGHDT and CDR2 YNNKEL (reference sequence). The CDR3 loop spans 13 amino acids.

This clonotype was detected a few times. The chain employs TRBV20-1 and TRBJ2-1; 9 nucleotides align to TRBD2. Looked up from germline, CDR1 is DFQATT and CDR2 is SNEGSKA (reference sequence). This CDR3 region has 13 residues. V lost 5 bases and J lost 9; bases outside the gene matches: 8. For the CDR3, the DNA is TGCAGTGCTGCTAGCGGGACAGTCGGTGAGCAGTTCTTC. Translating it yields CSAASGTVGEQFF.

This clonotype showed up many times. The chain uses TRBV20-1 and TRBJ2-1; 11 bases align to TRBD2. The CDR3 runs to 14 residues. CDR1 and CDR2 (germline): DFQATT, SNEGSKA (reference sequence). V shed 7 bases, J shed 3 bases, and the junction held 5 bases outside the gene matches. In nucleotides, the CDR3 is TGCAGTGTGGGACTAGCGGAAAGCTACAATGAGCAGTTCTTC. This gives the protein CSVGLAESYNEQFF.

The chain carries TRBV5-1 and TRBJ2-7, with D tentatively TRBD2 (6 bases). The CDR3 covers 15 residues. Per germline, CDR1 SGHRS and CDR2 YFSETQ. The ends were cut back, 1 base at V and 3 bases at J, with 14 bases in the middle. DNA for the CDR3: TGCGCCAGCAGCTTGAGACTAGTGCCGGTCTACGAGCAGTACTTC. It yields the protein CASSLRLVPVYEQYF.

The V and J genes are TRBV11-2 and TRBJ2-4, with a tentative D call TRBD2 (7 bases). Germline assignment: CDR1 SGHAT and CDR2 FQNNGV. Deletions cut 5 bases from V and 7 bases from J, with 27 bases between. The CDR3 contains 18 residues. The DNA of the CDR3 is TGTGCCAGCAGCCGAGTGGCCCGCAGGGAGGGGGAAGGGAACATTCAGTACTTC. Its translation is CASSRVARREGEGNIQYF.

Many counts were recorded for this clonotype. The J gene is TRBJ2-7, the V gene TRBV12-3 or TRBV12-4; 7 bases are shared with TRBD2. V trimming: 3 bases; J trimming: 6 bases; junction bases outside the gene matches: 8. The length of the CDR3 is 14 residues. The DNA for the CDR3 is TGTGCCAGCAGTTTGGAGGGAGGGGTGAGCGAGCAGTACTTC. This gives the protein CASSLEGGVSEQYF.

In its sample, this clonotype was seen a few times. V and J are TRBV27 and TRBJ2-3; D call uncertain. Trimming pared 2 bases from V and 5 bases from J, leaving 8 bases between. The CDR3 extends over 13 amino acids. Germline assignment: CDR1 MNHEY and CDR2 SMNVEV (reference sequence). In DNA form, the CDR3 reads TGTGCCAGCAGTTTAAGGCCAGGAGATACGCAGTATTTT. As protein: CASSLRPGDTQYF.

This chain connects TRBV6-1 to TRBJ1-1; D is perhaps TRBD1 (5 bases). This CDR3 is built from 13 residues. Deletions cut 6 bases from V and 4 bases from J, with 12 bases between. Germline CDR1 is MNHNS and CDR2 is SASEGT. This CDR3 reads CASRMTVITEAFF. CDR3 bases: TGTGCCAGCAGGATGACAGTGATCACTGAAGCTTTCTTT.

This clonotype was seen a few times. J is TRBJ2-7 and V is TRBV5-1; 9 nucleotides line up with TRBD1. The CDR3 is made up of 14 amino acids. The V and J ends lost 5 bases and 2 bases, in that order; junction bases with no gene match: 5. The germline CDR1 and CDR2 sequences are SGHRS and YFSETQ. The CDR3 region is CASREQGAAYEQYF. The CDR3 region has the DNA TGCGCCAGCAGGGAACAGGGGGCGGCCTACGAGCAGTACTTC.

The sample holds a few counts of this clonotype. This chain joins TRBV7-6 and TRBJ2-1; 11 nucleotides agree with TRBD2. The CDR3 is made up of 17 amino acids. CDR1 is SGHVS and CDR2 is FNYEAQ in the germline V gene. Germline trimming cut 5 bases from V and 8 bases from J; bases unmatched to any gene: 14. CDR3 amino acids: CASSAAFFSGRAYEQFF. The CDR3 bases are TGTGCCAGCAGCGCCGCCTTCTTTAGCGGGAGGGCCTATGAGCAGTTCTTC.

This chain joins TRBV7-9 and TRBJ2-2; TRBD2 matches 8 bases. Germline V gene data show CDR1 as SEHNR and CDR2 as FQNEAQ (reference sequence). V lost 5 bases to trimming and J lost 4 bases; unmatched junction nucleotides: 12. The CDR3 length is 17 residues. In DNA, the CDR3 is TGTGCCAGCAGCAGAGAAACGGGACTAGGTACCACCGGGGAGCTGTTTTTT. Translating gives CASSRETGLGTTGELFF.

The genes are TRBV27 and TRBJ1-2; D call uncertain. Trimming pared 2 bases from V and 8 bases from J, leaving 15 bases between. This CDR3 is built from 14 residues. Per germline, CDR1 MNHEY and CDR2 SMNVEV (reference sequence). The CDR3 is CASSLAQSAMGYTF. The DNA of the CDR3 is TGTGCCAGCAGTTTAGCGCAGTCTGCTATGGGCTACACCTTC.

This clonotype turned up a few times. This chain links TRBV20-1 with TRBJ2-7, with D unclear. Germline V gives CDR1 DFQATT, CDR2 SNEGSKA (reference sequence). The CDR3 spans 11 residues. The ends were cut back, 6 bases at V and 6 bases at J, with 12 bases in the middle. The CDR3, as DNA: TGCAGTGCCCCCGGGCCATTCGAGCAGTACTTC. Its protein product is CSAPGPFEQYF.

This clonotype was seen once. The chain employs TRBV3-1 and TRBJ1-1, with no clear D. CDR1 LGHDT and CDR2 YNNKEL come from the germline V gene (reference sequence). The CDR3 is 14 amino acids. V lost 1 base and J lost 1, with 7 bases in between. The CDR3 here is CASSQGQTNTEAFF. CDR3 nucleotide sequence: TGTGCCAGCAGCCAAGGGCAGACGAACACTGAAGCTTTCTTT.

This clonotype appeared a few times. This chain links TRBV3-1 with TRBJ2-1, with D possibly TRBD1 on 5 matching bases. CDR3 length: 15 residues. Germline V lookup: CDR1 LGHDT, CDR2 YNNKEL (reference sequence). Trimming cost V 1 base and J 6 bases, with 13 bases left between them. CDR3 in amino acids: CASSQVGHLGNEQFF. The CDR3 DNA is TGTGCCAGCAGCCAAGTCGGACACTTGGGCAATGAGCAGTTCTTC.

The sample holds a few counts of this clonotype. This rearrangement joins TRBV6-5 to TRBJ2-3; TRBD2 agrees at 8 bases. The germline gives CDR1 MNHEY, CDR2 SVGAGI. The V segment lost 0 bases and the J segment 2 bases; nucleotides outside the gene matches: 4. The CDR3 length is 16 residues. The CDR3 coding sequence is TGTGCCAGCAGTTACTCAGCGGGAGTTGACACAGATACGCAGTATTTT. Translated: CASSYSAGVDTDTQYF.

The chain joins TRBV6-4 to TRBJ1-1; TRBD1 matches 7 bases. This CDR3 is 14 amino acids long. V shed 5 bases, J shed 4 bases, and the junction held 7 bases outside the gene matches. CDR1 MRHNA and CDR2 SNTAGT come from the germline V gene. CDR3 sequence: CASSKDRIGTEAFF. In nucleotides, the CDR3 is TGTGCCAGCAGTAAGGACAGGATAGGCACTGAAGCTTTCTTT.

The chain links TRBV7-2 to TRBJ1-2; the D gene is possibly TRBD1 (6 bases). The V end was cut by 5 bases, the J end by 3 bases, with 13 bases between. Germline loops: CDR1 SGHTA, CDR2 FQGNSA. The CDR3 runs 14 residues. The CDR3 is CASSLYRVDYGYTF. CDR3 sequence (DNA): TGTGCCAGCAGCCTTTACAGGGTAGACTATGGCTACACCTTC.

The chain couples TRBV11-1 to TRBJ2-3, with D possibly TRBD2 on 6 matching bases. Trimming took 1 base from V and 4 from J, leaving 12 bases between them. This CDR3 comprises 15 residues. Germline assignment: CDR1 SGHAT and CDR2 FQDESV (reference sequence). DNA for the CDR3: TGTGCCAGCAGCTTAGACGGGAGTGCTTCAGATACGCAGTATTTT. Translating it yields CASSLDGSASDTQYF.

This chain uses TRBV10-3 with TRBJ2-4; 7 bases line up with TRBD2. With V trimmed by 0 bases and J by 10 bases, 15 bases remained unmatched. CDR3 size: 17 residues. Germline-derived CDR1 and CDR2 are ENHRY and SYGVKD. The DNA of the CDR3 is TGTGCCATCAGTGAGTCGAAAACTCGACTAGCTGAAGAAATTCAGTACTTC. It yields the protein CAISESKTRLAEEIQYF.

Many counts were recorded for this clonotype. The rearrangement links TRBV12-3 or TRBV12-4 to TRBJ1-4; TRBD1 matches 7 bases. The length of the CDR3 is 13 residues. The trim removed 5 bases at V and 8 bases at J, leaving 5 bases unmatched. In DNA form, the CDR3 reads TGTGCCAGCAGTAGGGCAGGGGGAGAAAAACTGTTTTTT. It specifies CASSRAGGEKLFF.